A selection of T cell receptor beta chains follows, all from one sample in a study of shared clonotypes between healthy human individuals. Assay used: immunoSEQ multiplex PCR; TCRdb lists only in-frame clones, some missing. The data contain around 1.5 million clones, approximately 98% of them seen just once; the ten biggest clones take up 0.45%. Sequencing input: naive CD4+ T cells sorted from blood. These receptors were collected from a man aged 25-45 years in good health. Each CDR3 is given with its conserved first and last residue. Each record gives: V gene, D gene, clone size, J gene, CDR3 DNA, CDR3 protein. A D gene is named only where the DNA matches it firmly. Clone size is given for some rows only: seen once, a few or many times, or a class if the clone is expanded.

v_gene: TRBV11-2
d_gene: TRBD1
abundance: .
j_gene: TRBJ1-2
CDR3nt: TGTGCCAGCAGCTTACGGCCCGGGACAGGGGCGATACACTATGGCTACACCTTC
CDR3aa: CASSLRPGTGAIHYGYTF

v_gene: TRBV2
d_gene: .
abundance: .
j_gene: TRBJ2-3
CDR3nt: TGTGCCAGCAAGTTTGATCGGGACCAAACGCAGTATTTT
CDR3aa: CASKFDRDQTQYF

v_gene: TRBV28
d_gene: .
abundance: .
j_gene: TRBJ1-2
CDR3nt: TGTGCCAGCAGTTTCGGGGGGGTCGGCTATGGCTACACCTTC
CDR3aa: CASSFGGVGYGYTF

v_gene: TRBV28
d_gene: .
abundance: .
j_gene: TRBJ2-7
CDR3nt: TGTGCCAGCAGATCTACAGGGACTTACGAGCAGTACTTC
CDR3aa: CASRSTGTYEQYF

v_gene: TRBV6-5
d_gene: .
abundance: .
j_gene: TRBJ1-2
CDR3nt: TGTGCCAGCAACGACGGCTATGGCTACACCTTC
CDR3aa: CASNDGYGYTF

v_gene: TRBV28
d_gene: .
abundance: .
j_gene: TRBJ1-4
CDR3nt: TGTGCCAGCACTCATCGGATCGGACGAGAAAAACTGTTTTTT
CDR3aa: CASTHRIGREKLFF

v_gene: TRBV6-5
d_gene: .
abundance: .
j_gene: TRBJ1-2
CDR3nt: TGTGCCAGCGGACAGACTCGGCTGGACGGCTACACCTTC
CDR3aa: CASGQTRLDGYTF

v_gene: TRBV7-9
d_gene: .
abundance: .
j_gene: TRBJ1-5
CDR3nt: TGTGCCAGCAGCGAAAAGGGTGGAGATCAGCCCCAGCATTTT
CDR3aa: CASSEKGGDQPQHF

v_gene: TRBV2
d_gene: TRBD2
abundance: .
j_gene: TRBJ2-7
CDR3nt: TGTGCCAGCAGCCAGAGAGGGCGGGGGGTTTACGAGCAGTACTTC
CDR3aa: CASSQRGRGVYEQYF

v_gene: TRBV2
d_gene: TRBD2
abundance: once
j_gene: TRBJ2-7
CDR3nt: TGTGCCAGCAGATCCGGACTAGCGGGAGGGCCCGGGACCTACGAGCAGTACTTC
CDR3aa: CASRSGLAGGPGTYEQYF

v_gene: TRBV6-6
d_gene: .
abundance: once
j_gene: TRBJ1-4
CDR3nt: TGTGCCAGCAGTTACGGGGGGAGGGGAGAAAAACTGTTTTTT
CDR3aa: CASSYGGRGEKLFF

v_gene: TRBV5-1
d_gene: .
abundance: once
j_gene: TRBJ2-1
CDR3nt: TGCGCCAGCAGCTTGGATCACCGATACAATGAGCAGTTCTTC
CDR3aa: CASSLDHRYNEQFF

v_gene: TRBV18
d_gene: TRBD1
abundance: .
j_gene: TRBJ1-1
CDR3nt: TGTGCCAGCTCCCTCCCCGGGACAGGACGCGGGGCGAACACTGAAGCTTTCTTT
CDR3aa: CASSLPGTGRGANTEAFF

v_gene: TRBV7-3
d_gene: .
abundance: .
j_gene: TRBJ2-7
CDR3nt: TGTGCCAGCAGCCCACGAGGGTGGGGCGAGCAGTACTTC
CDR3aa: CASSPRGWGEQYF

v_gene: TRBV15
d_gene: .
abundance: .
j_gene: TRBJ2-5
CDR3nt: TGTGCCACCAGCAGAGACCTACCAAGACTTCAAGAGACCCAGTACTTC
CDR3aa: CATSRDLPRLQETQYF

v_gene: TRBV10-2
d_gene: TRBD1
abundance: .
j_gene: TRBJ1-2
CDR3nt: TGCGCCAGCAGTGAACCCTACAGGGGAGACAGTGGCTACACCTTC
CDR3aa: CASSEPYRGDSGYTF

v_gene: TRBV7-9
d_gene: TRBD2
abundance: once
j_gene: TRBJ2-1
CDR3nt: TGTGCCAGCAGCTTAAGGCGGGAGTTCAATGAGCAGTTCTTC
CDR3aa: CASSLRREFNEQFF

v_gene: TRBV7-8
d_gene: .
abundance: .
j_gene: TRBJ1-5
CDR3nt: TGTGCCAGCAGCTTAGCGATTTGGGCACCTAATCAGCCCCAGCATTTT
CDR3aa: CASSLAIWAPNQPQHF

v_gene: TRBV28
d_gene: TRBD1
abundance: .
j_gene: TRBJ1-2
CDR3nt: TGTGCCAGCAGTCGAGGGACAGTGGATGGCTACACCTTC
CDR3aa: CASSRGTVDGYTF

v_gene: TRBV5-1
d_gene: .
abundance: .
j_gene: TRBJ2-2
CDR3nt: TGCGCCAGCAGCTTGGGACAGGTCCCCGGGGAGCTGTTTTTT
CDR3aa: CASSLGQVPGELFF

v_gene: TRBV2
d_gene: .
abundance: .
j_gene: TRBJ2-7
CDR3nt: TGTGCCAGCAGTTATAGACAAGACAGTTTCTACGAGCAGTACTTC
CDR3aa: CASSYRQDSFYEQYF

v_gene: TRBV6-6
d_gene: .
abundance: once
j_gene: TRBJ2-3
CDR3nt: TGTGCCAGCAGTTACTCTGAGACAGCAGATACGCAGTATTTT
CDR3aa: CASSYSETADTQYF

v_gene: TRBV11-2
d_gene: TRBD1
abundance: .
j_gene: TRBJ2-3
CDR3nt: TGTGCCAGCAGCTTATACCGGGACAGGGGCACAGATACGCAGTATTTT
CDR3aa: CASSLYRDRGTDTQYF

v_gene: TRBV7-8
d_gene: TRBD2
abundance: .
j_gene: TRBJ2-7
CDR3nt: TGTGCCAGCAGCTTAGCGCACAGGGCTAGCGGGAGTTTATCCTACGAGCAGTACTTC
CDR3aa: CASSLAHRASGSLSYEQYF

v_gene: TRBV19
d_gene: .
abundance: once
j_gene: TRBJ2-3
CDR3nt: TGTGCCAGTAGCCCTAATCCCACAGATACGCAGTATTTT
CDR3aa: CASSPNPTDTQYF

v_gene: TRBV19
d_gene: TRBD1
abundance: .
j_gene: TRBJ2-2
CDR3nt: TGTGCCAGTAGTATCCGACCGGGACAGGGGGTCCAGGGCACCGGGGAGCTGTTTTTT
CDR3aa: CASSIRPGQGVQGTGELFF

v_gene: TRBV18
d_gene: TRBD1
abundance: .
j_gene: TRBJ2-7
CDR3nt: TGTGCCAGCTCACTCTCTCCGACAGGGGGCTTCTACGAGCAGTACTTC
CDR3aa: CASSLSPTGGFYEQYF

v_gene: TRBV25-1
d_gene: TRBD1
abundance: .
j_gene: TRBJ2-7
CDR3nt: TGTGCCAGCAGTGTCCTGGACAGGGAGGATTACGAGCAGTACTTC
CDR3aa: CASSVLDREDYEQYF

v_gene: TRBV5-1
d_gene: .
abundance: .
j_gene: TRBJ2-2
CDR3nt: TGCGCCAGCAGCTTCTCGTTCCAAAGCATACAGGGCACCGGGGAGCTGTTTTTT
CDR3aa: CASSFSFQSIQGTGELFF

v_gene: TRBV7-8
d_gene: .
abundance: .
j_gene: TRBJ2-1
CDR3nt: TGTGCCAGCAGCTTAGCATTCCTAGCAGGGAATGAGCAGTTCTTC
CDR3aa: CASSLAFLAGNEQFF

v_gene: TRBV6-1
d_gene: .
abundance: .
j_gene: TRBJ1-1
CDR3nt: TGTGCCAGCAGTGGGGGGCCGGTCGGGGCTTTCTTT
CDR3aa: CASSGGPVGAFF

v_gene: TRBV28
d_gene: TRBD2
abundance: .
j_gene: TRBJ2-3
CDR3nt: TGTGCCAGCAGGCCCGCAAGCGGGAGTGAGGCAGATACGCAGTATTTT
CDR3aa: CASRPASGSEADTQYF

v_gene: TRBV5-1
d_gene: .
abundance: .
j_gene: TRBJ2-3
CDR3nt: TGCGCCAGCAGCTTGTTAATCGAAGATACGCAGTATTTT
CDR3aa: CASSLLIEDTQYF

v_gene: TRBV7-8
d_gene: .
abundance: once
j_gene: TRBJ2-1
CDR3nt: TGTGCCAGCCGCTGGACTTCCGATGAGCAGTTCTTC
CDR3aa: CASRWTSDEQFF

v_gene: TRBV5-1
d_gene: .
abundance: .
j_gene: TRBJ2-1
CDR3nt: TGCGCCAGCAGCTTGGCCGAAGGCTCCTACAATGAGCAGTTCTTC
CDR3aa: CASSLAEGSYNEQFF

v_gene: TRBV5-4
d_gene: .
abundance: .
j_gene: TRBJ2-3
CDR3nt: TGTGCCAGCAGCTTGGATCCCGGGACAGATACGCAGTATTTT
CDR3aa: CASSLDPGTDTQYF

v_gene: TRBV7-9
d_gene: TRBD1
abundance: .
j_gene: TRBJ2-1
CDR3nt: TGTGCCAGCAGCTTAGACAGGGGTGCCTACAATGAGCAGTTCTTC
CDR3aa: CASSLDRGAYNEQFF

v_gene: TRBV7-9
d_gene: .
abundance: .
j_gene: TRBJ2-5
CDR3nt: TGTGCCAGCTTCAGCATCAAAGGTCTTCAAGAGACCCAGTACTTC
CDR3aa: CASFSIKGLQETQYF

v_gene: TRBV18
d_gene: TRBD1
abundance: .
j_gene: TRBJ2-4
CDR3nt: TGTGCCAGCTCACCATTAGGGACAGGGGGCGGTTTGGCCAAAAACATTCAGTACTTC
CDR3aa: CASSPLGTGGGLAKNIQYF

v_gene: TRBV4-3
d_gene: .
abundance: .
j_gene: TRBJ1-2
CDR3nt: TGCGCCAGCAGCCAAGATGCGGTGGGAGGGGTAACCTTC
CDR3aa: CASSQDAVGGVTF

v_gene: TRBV7-9
d_gene: .
abundance: .
j_gene: TRBJ2-1
CDR3nt: TGTGCCAGCAGCACCCTTGGGGCTCCTGAGCAGTTCTTC
CDR3aa: CASSTLGAPEQFF

v_gene: TRBV19
d_gene: TRBD1
abundance: .
j_gene: TRBJ2-7
CDR3nt: TGTGCCAGTAGTATAATGGGACAGGGGTCGAGGCAGTACTTC
CDR3aa: CASSIMGQGSRQYF

v_gene: TRBV20-1
d_gene: .
abundance: .
j_gene: TRBJ2-7
CDR3nt: TGCAGCGCTGTCCCCTACGAGCAGTACTTC
CDR3aa: CSAVPYEQYF

v_gene: TRBV13
d_gene: .
abundance: once
j_gene: TRBJ2-2
CDR3nt: TGTGCCAGCAGCAAGATTACCGGGGAGCTGTTTTTT
CDR3aa: CASSKITGELFF

v_gene: TRBV15
d_gene: .
abundance: .
j_gene: TRBJ2-6
CDR3nt: TGTGCCACCAGCAGAGATTATTCGGGGCCTGGGGCCAACGTCCTGACTTTC
CDR3aa: CATSRDYSGPGANVLTF

v_gene: TRBV19
d_gene: .
abundance: .
j_gene: TRBJ2-5
CDR3nt: TGTGCCAGTACCACTAGGGGCGACCAAGAGACCCAGTACTTC
CDR3aa: CASTTRGDQETQYF

v_gene: TRBV18
d_gene: .
abundance: .
j_gene: TRBJ2-7
CDR3nt: TGTGCCAGCTCACCACCGAACAGTTACGAGCAGTACTTC
CDR3aa: CASSPPNSYEQYF

v_gene: TRBV18
d_gene: TRBD1
abundance: .
j_gene: TRBJ2-7
CDR3nt: TGTGCCAGCTCATCTTCCGGGACAGCTGAATACGAGCAGTACTTC
CDR3aa: CASSSSGTAEYEQYF

v_gene: TRBV27
d_gene: TRBD1
abundance: .
j_gene: TRBJ2-2
CDR3nt: TGTGCCAGCAGACTACTGGGACAGGGTGGCACCGGGGAGCTGTTTTTT
CDR3aa: CASRLLGQGGTGELFF

v_gene: TRBV9
d_gene: .
abundance: .
j_gene: TRBJ2-3
CDR3nt: TGTGCCAGCAGCGTAGTTGGAGCCATCGAGCAGTATTTT
CDR3aa: CASSVVGAIEQYF

v_gene: TRBV7-9
d_gene: .
abundance: few
j_gene: TRBJ2-7
CDR3nt: TGTGCCACTCGTCAGGGGTACGAGCAGTACTTC
CDR3aa: CATRQGYEQYF

v_gene: TRBV7-3
d_gene: .
abundance: .
j_gene: TRBJ2-5
CDR3nt: TGTGCCAGCAGCCCGGGACTGACGGAGACCCAGTACTTC
CDR3aa: CASSPGLTETQYF

v_gene: TRBV30
d_gene: .
abundance: .
j_gene: TRBJ2-7
CDR3nt: TGTGCCTGGAGTGTACGCCCCCGCGGCAGGGCGGCGAGCGAGCAGTACTTC
CDR3aa: CAWSVRPRGRAASEQYF

v_gene: TRBV27
d_gene: .
abundance: .
j_gene: TRBJ1-1
CDR3nt: TGTGCCAGCAGTTTATCCCTTGGACTCGCGGAAGCTTTCTTT
CDR3aa: CASSLSLGLAEAFF